The rows below give T cell receptor beta chains drawn from one sample of a study of T cell changes during pregnancy in multiple sclerosis. TCRdb's table, derived via immunoSEQ multiplex PCR, lists solely in-frame clones and lacks some. The profile shows roughly 67,000 clones, roughly nine tenths of them singletons. Here the sequenced sample was peripheral blood, taken in the second trimester of pregnancy. These receptors originate from a female donor with multiple sclerosis, enrolled in a pregnancy study. Each CDR3 is given with its conserved first and last residue. The order of the fields is V gene, D gene, J gene, clone size, CDR3 protein, CDR3 DNA. The D gene is left open where the match is weak. Where a row states a size, it is once, few, many or the class of an expanded clone; other rows omit it.

V: TRBV5-6
D: TRBD1
J: TRBJ1-2
size: NA
CDR3: CASSSRDRSYGYTF
DNA: TGTGCCAGCAGCTCCCGGGACAGGAGCTATGGCTACACCTTC

V: TRBV4-1
D: TRBD1
J: TRBJ2-6
size: NA
CDR3: CASSEVETGAGANVLTF
DNA: TGCGCCAGCAGCGAGGTGGAAACAGGGGCTGGGGCCAACGTCCTGACTTTC

V: TRBV4-1
D: NA
J: TRBJ1-4
size: NA
CDR3: CASSQGQSNEKLFF
DNA: TGCGCCAGCAGCCAAGGACAATCGAATGAAAAACTGTTTTTT

V: TRBV30
D: NA
J: TRBJ1-6
size: NA
CDR3: CAWSVQPGFYNSPLHF
DNA: TGTGCCTGGAGTGTCCAACCAGGGTTCTATAATTCACCCCTCCACTTT

V: TRBV29-1
D: NA
J: TRBJ2-7
size: NA
CDR3: CSVGGAGTYEQYF
DNA: TGCAGCGTTGGCGGTGCGGGGACCTACGAGCAGTACTTC

V: TRBV7-2
D: TRBD1
J: TRBJ1-3
size: once
CDR3: CASSLWTGSGNTIYF
DNA: TGTGCCAGCAGCTTATGGACAGGGTCTGGAAACACCATATATTTT

V: TRBV7-9
D: NA
J: TRBJ1-2
size: once
CDR3: CASSHGQNYGYTF
DNA: TGTGCCAGCAGCCACGGACAGAACTATGGCTACACCTTC

V: TRBV29-1
D: NA
J: TRBJ2-3
size: NA
CDR3: CSVETAFIDTQYF
DNA: TGCAGCGTTGAAACAGCTTTTATAGATACGCAGTATTTT

V: TRBV29-1
D: TRBD2
J: TRBJ2-1
size: NA
CDR3: CSVEDLEGGSIDIYEQFF
DNA: TGCAGCGTTGAAGATCTTGAGGGCGGGAGCATCGATATATATGAGCAGTTCTTC

V: TRBV5-4
D: TRBD1
J: TRBJ2-3
size: NA
CDR3: CASGTEGATDTQYF
DNA: TGTGCCAGCGGGACAGAGGGGGCCACAGATACGCAGTATTTT

V: TRBV5-4
D: NA
J: TRBJ1-2
size: NA
CDR3: CASSLEAANYGYTF
DNA: TGTGCCAGCAGCTTGGAAGCGGCTAACTATGGCTACACCTTC

V: TRBV6-5
D: NA
J: TRBJ2-5
size: NA
CDR3: CASSTEGTQYF
DNA: TGTGCCAGCAGTACCGAGGGGACCCAGTACTTC

V: TRBV18
D: NA
J: TRBJ1-4
size: NA
CDR3: CASSPPLMSEKLFF
DNA: TGTGCCAGCTCACCACCGTTAATGTCTGAAAAACTGTTTTTT

V: TRBV4-1
D: NA
J: TRBJ2-1
size: NA
CDR3: CASSQDAGGNEQFF
DNA: TGCGCCAGCAGCCAAGACGCAGGGGGGAATGAGCAGTTCTTC

V: TRBV28
D: TRBD2
J: TRBJ2-1
size: NA
CDR3: CASKSGEYNEQFF
DNA: TGTGCCAGCAAGAGCGGGGAGTACAATGAGCAGTTCTTC

V: TRBV19
D: TRBD1
J: TRBJ1-2
size: NA
CDR3: CASRRDRAYGYTF
DNA: TGTGCCAGCCGGCGGGACAGGGCCTATGGCTACACCTTC